This T cell receptor (beta chain) stems from a study of shared clonotypes between healthy human individuals. On the study more broadly: The cohort had a couple of women and a few men, ages 18 to 49. CD4 naive and CD4 memory each took three plates per donor, while CD8 naive took two and CD8 memory one.

Germline lookup yields CDR1 MDHEN and CDR2 SYDVKM. The CDR3 is made up of 15 amino acids. Trimming stripped 5 bases from V and 3 bases from J, with 11 bases between. Here immunoSEQ multiplex PCR was the method, and the copy in TCRdb shows in-frame clones only, minus some. This table holds a few million clones, 80% to 95% found once. V and J are TRBV28 and TRBJ1-6; weak D call: TRBD1 (6 bases). The source is a man in his late teens or twenties in good health. Some clones in this sample may be carry-over from other donors' samples. Sequencing was done on a sample of naive CD4+ T cells from PBMCs. Subset indicated: CD45RA+ positively selected. CDR3 nucleotide sequence: TGTGCCAGCAGTACCCCAGGGGACTATAATTCACCCCTCCACTTT. Residues: CASSTPGDYNSPLHF. The whole variable domain, filled in from reference TRBV28 and TRBJ1-6, reads DVKVTQSSRYLVKRTGEKVFLECVQDMDHENMFWYRQDPGLGLRLIYFSYDVKMKEKGDIPEGYSVSREKKERFSLILESASTNQTSMYLCASSTPGDYNSPLHFGNGTRLTVT.